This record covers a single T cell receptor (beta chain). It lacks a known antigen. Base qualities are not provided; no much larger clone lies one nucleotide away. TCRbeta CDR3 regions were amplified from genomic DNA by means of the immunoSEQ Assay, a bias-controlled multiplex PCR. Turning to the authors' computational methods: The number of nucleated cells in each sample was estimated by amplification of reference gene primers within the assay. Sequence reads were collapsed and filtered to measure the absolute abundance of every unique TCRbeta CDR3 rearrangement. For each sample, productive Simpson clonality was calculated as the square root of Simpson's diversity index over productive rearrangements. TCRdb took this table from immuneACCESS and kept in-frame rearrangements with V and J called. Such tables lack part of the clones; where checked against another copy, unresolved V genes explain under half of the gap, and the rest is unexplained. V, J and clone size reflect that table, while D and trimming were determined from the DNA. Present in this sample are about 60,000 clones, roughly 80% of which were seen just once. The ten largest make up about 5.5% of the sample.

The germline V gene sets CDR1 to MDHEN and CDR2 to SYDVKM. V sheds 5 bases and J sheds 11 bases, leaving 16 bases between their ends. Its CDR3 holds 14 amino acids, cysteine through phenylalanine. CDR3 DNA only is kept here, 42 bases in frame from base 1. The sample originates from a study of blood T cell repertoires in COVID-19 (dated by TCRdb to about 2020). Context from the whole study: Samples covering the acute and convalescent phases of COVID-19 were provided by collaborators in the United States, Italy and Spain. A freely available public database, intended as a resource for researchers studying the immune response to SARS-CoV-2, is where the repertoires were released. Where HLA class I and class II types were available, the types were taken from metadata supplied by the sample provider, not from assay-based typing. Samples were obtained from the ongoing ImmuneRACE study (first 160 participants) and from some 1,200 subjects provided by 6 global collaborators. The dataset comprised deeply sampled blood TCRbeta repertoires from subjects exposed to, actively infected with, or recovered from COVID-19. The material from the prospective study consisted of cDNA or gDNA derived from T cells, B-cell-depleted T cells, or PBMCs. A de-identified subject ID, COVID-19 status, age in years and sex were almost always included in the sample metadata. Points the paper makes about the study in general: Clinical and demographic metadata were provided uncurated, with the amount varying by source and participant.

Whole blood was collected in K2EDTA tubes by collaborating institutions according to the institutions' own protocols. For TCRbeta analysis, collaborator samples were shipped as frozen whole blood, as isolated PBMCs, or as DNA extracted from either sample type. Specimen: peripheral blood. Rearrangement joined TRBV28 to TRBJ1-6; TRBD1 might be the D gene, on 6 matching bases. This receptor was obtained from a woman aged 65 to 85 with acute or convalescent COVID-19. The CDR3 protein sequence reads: CASSPQGNWAPLHF. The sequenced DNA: TGTGCCAGCAGTCCTCAGGGGAATTGGGCACCCCTCCACTTT.